The 15 T cell receptor beta chains reported below all come from one sample, sequenced in a study of cytomegalovirus exposure and HLA in healthy donors. The PCR was carried out with 60 Vbeta primers and 13 Jbeta primers. The table came from immunoSEQ multiplex PCR; TCRdb's copy has only in-frame clones and leaves some out. This sample contains more than 200,000 clones. Sequencing input: PBMCs. The receptors stem from a woman aged 30 to 39 in good health and CMV-seropositive.

V gene TRBV27 combines with J gene TRBJ2-5; D may be TRBD1 (5 bases). From germline, CDR1 is MNHEY and CDR2 SMNVEV (reference sequence). This CDR3 spans 15 amino acids. V was cut by 3 bases and J by 0 bases, with 11 bases left in between. DNA of the CDR3: TGTGCCAGCAGTTTCGGGCAGGGCAACCAAGAGACCCAGTACTTC. Protein: CASSFGQGNQETQYF.

The J gene is TRBJ2-1, the V gene TRBV16; TRBD2 matches at 7 bases. The CDR3 is 16 residues long. The V gene end was trimmed by 0 bases and the J gene end by 4 bases; junction bases not matched to a gene: 6. Germline V gives CDR1 KGHSY, CDR2 FQNENV. The CDR3 DNA is TGTGCCAGCAGCCAATCGGTACTAGCGTTGTACAATGAGCAGTTCTTC. This gives the protein CASSQSVLALYNEQFF.

This rearrangement joins TRBV27 to TRBJ1-4; 8 bases match TRBD1. V lost 5 bases, J lost 2 bases, and 13 bases stayed unmatched. The CDR3 runs to 18 residues. The V gene's germline CDR1 is MNHEY and CDR2 SMNVEV (reference sequence). CDR3 bases: TGTGCCAGCAGTCCAAGGGGACAGGTTGTTTCCACTAATGAAAAACTGTTTTTT. Its protein product is CASSPRGQVVSTNEKLFF.

V is TRBV28 and J is TRBJ2-1, with 8 bases matching TRBD2. The CDR3 contains 15 residues. Germline CDR1 reads MDHEN; CDR2 reads SYDVKM. The V gene end was trimmed by 8 bases and the J gene end by 2 bases; junction bases not matched to a gene: 8. CDR3 region: CASGYPGGAYNEQFF. As DNA, the CDR3 is TGTGCCAGCGGATATCCGGGGGGGGCCTACAATGAGCAGTTCTTC.

This chain joins TRBV2 and TRBJ2-3, with a possible D match to TRBD1 (6 bases). The CDR3 covers 12 residues. V lost 4 bases, J lost 5 bases, and 7 bases lay in between. CDR1 is SNHLY, CDR2 FYNNEI, per germline. CDR3: CASSAGEDTQYF. CDR3 nucleotide sequence: TGTGCCAGCAGTGCAGGGGAAGATACGCAGTATTTT.

J is TRBJ2-3 and V is TRBV5-1; D remains unclear. The CDR3 spans 14 residues. CDR1 is SGHRS and CDR2 is YFSETQ in the germline V gene. Trimming cost V 0 bases and J 4 bases, with 9 bases left between them. CDR3 residues: CASSLGIVSDTQYF. The CDR3 DNA sequence: TGCGCCAGCAGCTTGGGTATAGTTTCAGATACGCAGTATTTT. Full variable domain (missing parts from reference TRBV5-1 and TRBJ2-3): KAGVTQTPRYLIKTRGQQVTLSCSPISGHRSVSWYQQTPGQGLQFLFEYFSETQRNKGNFPGRFSGRQFSNSRSEMNVSTLELGDSALYLCASSLGIVSDTQYFGPGTRLTVL.

The rearrangement joins TRBV27 to TRBJ2-2; D is perhaps TRBD1 (5 bases). CDR1 and CDR2 (germline): MNHEY, SMNVEV (reference sequence). The V end lost 4 bases, the J end lost 5 bases, and 14 bases lay between the germline ends. The CDR3 runs to 15 residues. The CDR3 nucleotides read TGTGCCAGCAGTTACAGGTTAGGGTCAACCGGGGAGCTGTTTTTT. Protein sequence: CASSYRLGSTGELFF.

This chain links TRBV2 with TRBJ2-7, with D possibly matching TRBD2 (5 bases). The V and J ends lost 5 bases and 5 bases respectively, with 7 bases between them. From germline, CDR1 is SNHLY and CDR2 FYNNEI. The CDR3 extends over 11 amino acids. The CDR3: CASSTGDEQYF. The CDR3 DNA follows: TGTGCCAGCAGTACCGGGGACGAGCAGTACTTC.

The V and J genes are TRBV4-1 and TRBJ1-5; D is perhaps TRBD1 (6 bases). Germline V CDR1 and CDR2: MGHRA, YSYEKL. The CDR3 covers 17 residues. V gave up 4 bases and J gave up 3 bases, with 19 bases separating them. The CDR3 here is CASSREYTGTSNQPQHF. Here the CDR3 DNA reads TGCGCCAGCAGCCGAGAATACACAGGGACCTCCAATCAGCCCCAGCATTTT.

J is TRBJ2-5 and V is TRBV27; maybe TRBD2 (5 bases). Gene TRBJ2-7 matches the end of the DNA better, so the J call may be wrong. The germline CDR1 and CDR2 sequences are MNHEY and SMNVEV (reference sequence). The CDR3 is made up of 15 amino acids. The CDR3 is CASSLSWTDPYEQYF. The CDR3 DNA sequence: TGTGCCAGCAGTTTATCCTGGACTGACCCCTACGAGCAGTACTTC.

The chain links TRBV28 to TRBJ1-5, with TRBD1 as a possible D gene (6 bases). Germline values: CDR1 MDHEN, CDR2 SYDVKM. Deletions cut 8 bases from V and 12 bases from J, with 17 bases between. This CDR3 region has 12 residues. The CDR3 DNA reads TGTGCCAGCTTTCCTCAGGGAGGGGGCCAGCATTTT. Translated: CASFPQGGGQHF.

V and J are TRBV5-1 and TRBJ2-3; TRBD2 is a possible D gene (6 bases). Germline loops: CDR1 SGHRS, CDR2 YFSETQ. The length of the CDR3 is 16 residues. The V end was cut by 5 bases, the J end by 1 base, with 17 bases between. The CDR3 nucleotides are TGCGCCAGCAGGGCGACTGGCGGGGCTGGCACAGATACGCAGTATTTT. It translates to CASRATGGAGTDTQYF.

The V call is TRBV5-8, the J call TRBJ1-2; 7 bases map to TRBD1. With V trimmed by 4 bases and J by 8 bases, 14 bases remained unmatched. CDR3 length equals 15 residues. Germline lookup yields CDR1 SGHTS and CDR2 YDEGEE. The CDR3 spells CASSLPRGQNRGYTF. DNA for the CDR3: TGTGCCAGCAGCCTGCCGAGGGGACAGAATCGGGGCTACACCTTC.

The chain carries TRBV7-6 and TRBJ2-2, with 13 bases matching TRBD2. Germline V gene lookup returns CDR1 SGHVS and CDR2 FNYEAQ. This CDR3 has 17 amino acids. J lost 7 bases, V lost 5 bases, and 10 bases had no gene match. The CDR3 here is CASSPWTSGSWGGELFF. CDR3 bases: TGTGCCAGCAGCCCCTGGACTAGCGGGAGTTGGGGCGGGGAGCTGTTTTTT.

This rearrangement joins TRBV4-3 to TRBJ2-3; tentatively, D is TRBD2 (6 bases). The ends were cut back, 0 bases at V and 4 bases at J, with 14 bases in the middle. Germline V lookup: CDR1 LGHNA, CDR2 YSLEER. This CDR3 spans 16 amino acids. The CDR3 nucleotides are TGCGCCAGCAGCCAAGACACGGGAACGGGGGCAGATACGCAGTATTTT. Amino acids: CASSQDTGTGADTQYF.